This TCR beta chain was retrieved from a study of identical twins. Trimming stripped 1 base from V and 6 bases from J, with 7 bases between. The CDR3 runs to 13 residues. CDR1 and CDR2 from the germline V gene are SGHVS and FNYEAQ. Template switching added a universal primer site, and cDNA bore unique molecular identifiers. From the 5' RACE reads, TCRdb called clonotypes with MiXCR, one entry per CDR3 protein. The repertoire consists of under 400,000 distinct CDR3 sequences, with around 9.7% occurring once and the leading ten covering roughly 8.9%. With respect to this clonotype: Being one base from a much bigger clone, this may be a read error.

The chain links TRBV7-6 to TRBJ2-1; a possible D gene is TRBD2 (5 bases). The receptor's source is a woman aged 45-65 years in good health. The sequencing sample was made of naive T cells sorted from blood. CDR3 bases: TGTGCCAGCAGCTTAGGGGAGTGCAATGAGCAGTTCTTC. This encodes CASSLGECNEQFF.